Following are 14 T cell receptor beta chains from one sample sequenced in a study of blood T cell repertoires in COVID-19 (TCRdb year 2020). The library was built by means of the immunoSEQ multiplex PCR assay. The table was pulled from immuneACCESS by TCRdb, which kept in-frame rearrangements only. Such tables lose some clones; where checked, under half of the loss comes from unresolved V genes, and the rest has no known cause. Recorded for this sample are around 21,000 clones; 84% of them occurred a single time. 3.2% of the sample belongs to the ten largest clones. Material for sequencing was peripheral blood. Receptors were obtained from a man between 40 and 49 years old with acute or convalescent COVID-19.

In nucleotides, the CDR3 is TGTGCCAGCAGCCAAGTGAACAGAATGAACACTGAAGCTTTCTTT. Translating it yields CASSQVNRMNTEAFF. The chain couples TRBV4-2 to TRBJ1-1; D is unresolved. The V gene's germline CDR1 is LGHNA and CDR2 YNFKEQ. The germline V and J ends were trimmed by 1 base and 0 bases, with 9 bases remaining between them. CDR3 size: 15 residues.

The CDR3 nucleotides read TGTGCCAGTAGTATTAACAGGGTGAGGAACACTGAAGCTTTCTTT. The encoded protein is CASSINRVRNTEAFF. The chain couples TRBV19 to TRBJ1-1; a weak D match, TRBD1 (6 bases). Germline values: CDR1 LNHDA, CDR2 SQIVND (reference sequence). V gave up 3 bases and J gave up 1 base, with 12 bases separating them. There are 15 residues in the CDR3. Based on the CDR3 plus reference TRBV19 and TRBJ1-1, the full variable domain is DGGITQSPKYLFRKEGQNVTLSCEQNLNHDAMYWYRQDPGQGLRLIYYSQIVNDFQKGDIAEGYSVSREKKESFPLTVTSAQKNPTAFYLCASSINRVRNTEAFFGQGTRLTVV.

This chain connects TRBV4-1 to TRBJ1-2, with TRBD1 identical over 8 bases. Trimming at V came to 2 bases and at J to 2 bases, leaving 10 bases not matched to a gene. This CDR3 spans 17 amino acids. The V gene's germline CDR1 is MGHRA and CDR2 YSYEKL. CDR3 residues: CASSQIQGAYANYGYTF. For the CDR3, the DNA is TGCGCCAGCAGCCAAATTCAGGGGGCGTATGCCAACTATGGCTACACCTTC.

The chain uses TRBV7-2 and TRBJ1-3; possibly TRBD1 for D (5 bases). The CDR3 spans 13 residues. Germline CDR1 SGHTA, CDR2 FQGNSA. The germline V and J ends were trimmed by 7 bases and 4 bases, with 11 bases remaining between them. CDR3 residues: CASTTGGGNTIYF. The CDR3 DNA reads TGTGCCAGCACAACGGGGGGAGGAAACACCATATATTTT.

Note on this clone: The same CDR3 is also encoded by other DNA sequences in this sample. The chain combines TRBV6-2 or TRBV6-3 with TRBJ1-3, with 7 bases lining up with TRBD1. This CDR3 is 16 amino acids long. Germline values: CDR1 MNHEY, CDR2 SVGEGT. J lost 0 bases, V lost 0 bases, and 2 bases had no gene match. CDR3 coding DNA: TGTGCCAGCAGTTACTCGGGGACAGCCTCTGGAAACACCATATATTTT. Protein product: CASSYSGTASGNTIYF.

The rearrangement links TRBV6-5 to TRBJ2-1; possibly TRBD1 for D (6 bases). CDR1 is MNHEY and CDR2 is SVGAGI in the germline V gene. The CDR3 consists of 14 residues. V lost 7 bases and J 10 bases, leaving 20 bases between the germline ends. The CDR3 DNA is TGTGCCAGCACCGACAACCTTACGGGACAAGAGCAGTTCTTC. Its translation: CASTDNLTGQEQFF.

The chain is built from TRBV5-1 and TRBJ2-1; a possible D gene is TRBD2 (6 bases). The V end lost 3 bases, the J end lost 5 bases, and 18 bases lay between the germline ends. This CDR3 is built from 16 residues. Germline CDR1 SGHRS, CDR2 YFSETQ. The CDR3 protein is CASSSEAGSYHNEQFF. The CDR3 nucleotides are TGCGCCAGCAGCTCTGAGGCGGGGTCTTACCACAATGAGCAGTTCTTC.

About this clone itself: The identical CDR3 is also encoded by other nucleotide sequences in the sample. CDR3 DNA: TGCGCCAGCAGCTTCCTACCCTCCTACGAGCAGTACTTC. It yields the protein CASSFLPSYEQYF. This rearrangement joins TRBV5-1 to TRBJ2-7; D gene unclear. With 2 bases removed from V and 0 bases from J, the gap between germline ends came to 6 bases. Germline assignment: CDR1 SGHRS and CDR2 YFSETQ. The CDR3 extends over 13 amino acids.

This clone was counted between two and nine times. V and J are TRBV7-9 and TRBJ2-7; possible D gene TRBD2, 6 bases. V shed 1 base and J shed 7 bases, with 11 bases lying between them. The CDR3 length is 13 residues. Per germline, CDR1 SEHNR and CDR2 FQNEAQ (reference sequence). The CDR3 DNA sequence: TGTGCCAGCAGCTTAGGCGGGGCGGGGGAGCAGTACTTC. Its protein product is CASSLGGAGEQYF. The full variable domain, with the rest looked up from reference TRBV7-9 and TRBJ2-7, is DTGVSQNPRHKITKRGQNVTFRCDPISEHNRLYWYRQTLGQGPEFLTYFQNEAQLEKSRLLSDRFSAERPKGSFSTLEIQRTEQGDSAMYLCASSLGGAGEQYFGPGTRLTVT.

The V and J genes are TRBV4-2 and TRBJ1-1; 7 bases fit TRBD1. The CDR3 is 12 residues long. The ends lost 2 bases at V and 10 bases at J; junction bases unmatched: 4. Germline-derived CDR1 and CDR2 are LGHNA and YNFKEQ. This chain's CDR3 is CASSQNQGGAFF. In DNA, the CDR3 is TGTGCCAGCAGCCAAAACCAGGGGGGAGCTTTCTTT.

The chain links TRBV11-2 to TRBJ1-3; 8 bases are a match to TRBD1. J lost 0 bases, V lost 6 bases, and 13 bases had no gene match. Germline V gives CDR1 SGHAT, CDR2 FQNNGV. The CDR3 is made up of 18 amino acids. The CDR3 sequence: CASRRTGRTSSSGNTIYF. CDR3 nucleotide sequence: TGTGCCAGCAGAAGGACAGGGAGGACCTCGAGCTCTGGAAACACCATATATTTT.

CDR3 region: CAAQGGLQETQYF. The CDR3 DNA reads as TGTGCCGCCCAGGGGGGTCTCCAAGAGACCCAGTACTTC. The rearrangement links TRBV2 to TRBJ2-5; tentative D call: TRBD1 (7 bases). Germline V CDR1 and CDR2: SNHLY, FYNNEI. CDR3 length: 13 amino acids. V was cut by 11 bases and J by 1 base, with 14 bases left in between.

The chain is built from TRBV19 and TRBJ2-7; the match to TRBD2 covers 10 bases. V dropped 6 bases and J dropped 7; count of bases not matched to a gene: 9. CDR3 length equals 14 residues. Germline V gene sequence: CDR1 LNHDA, CDR2 SQIVND (reference sequence). The CDR3 DNA sequence: TGTGCCAGTAGGGAGCGGGAGGGCCTAGGGGAGCAGTACTTC. Encoded protein: CASREREGLGEQYF.

This clone is a singleton in its sample. This chain uses TRBV4-3 with TRBJ2-1; 11 bases match TRBD2. The V gene end was trimmed by 0 bases and the J gene end by 0 bases; junction bases not matched to a gene: 1. The CDR3 extends over 17 amino acids. The germline V gene encodes CDR1 LGHNA and CDR2 YSLEER. CDR3: CASSQETSGGSYNEQFF. CDR3 bases: TGCGCCAGCAGCCAAGAAACTAGCGGGGGCTCCTACAATGAGCAGTTCTTC.